The 30 T cell receptor beta chains given below trace back to one sample, sequenced in a study of T cells in Graves' hyperthyroidism and ophthalmopathy. From RNA transcripts, TCR beta CDR3 regions were amplified. The HTBI primer set drove a first-round RT-PCR of the TCR CDR3. Using its own MiXCR run on the multiplex PCR reads, TCRdb lists one record per CDR3 protein. Counted here are under 200,000 distinct CDR3 sequences, over 8% occurring once; the ten biggest clones make up roughly a fifth. The sample was blood. Receptors originate from a woman aged 18-29 years with Graves' hyperthyroidism that later progressed to Graves' ophthalmopathy.

This clonotype was picked up many times. The chain employs TRBV7-9 and TRBJ2-5; no reliable D call. Looked up from germline, CDR1 is SEHNR and CDR2 is FQNEAQ (reference sequence). Trimming shortened V by 3 bases and J by 5 bases, and 7 bases separated the two germline ends. The length of the CDR3 is 12 residues. The CDR3 DNA follows: TGTGCCAGCAGCTTCCTATTGGAGACCCAGTACTTC. It yields the protein CASSFLLETQYF.

The table lists this clonotype with many counts. The chain combines TRBV10-3 with TRBJ2-1, with D tentatively TRBD1 (5 bases). This CDR3 is 15 amino acids long. V was cut by 7 bases and J by 8 bases, with 21 bases left in between. Germline CDR1 is ENHRY and CDR2 is SYGVKD. CDR3 amino acids: CAIKVGDSPGYEQFF. The CDR3 nucleotides are TGTGCCATCAAGGTCGGAGACAGCCCAGGCTATGAGCAGTTCTTC.

This clonotype showed up many times. V and J are TRBV24-1 and TRBJ2-7; a weak D match, TRBD1 (5 bases). Germline V gene data show CDR1 as KGHDR and CDR2 as SFDVKD. The CDR3 extends over 13 amino acids. Trimming removed 4 bases at V and 3 bases at J, with 9 bases between. CDR3 protein: CATSEAGNYEQYF. CDR3 sequence (DNA): TGTGCCACCAGTGAGGCAGGGAACTACGAGCAGTACTTC.

This clonotype was seen repeatedly, ten times or more. V gene TRBV20-1 combines with J gene TRBJ2-5; D possibly corresponds to TRBD2 (6 bases). V was clipped by 6 bases and J by 2 bases, with 19 bases between them. The CDR3 spans 15 residues. From germline, CDR1 is DFQATT and CDR2 SNEGSKA (reference sequence). The CDR3 DNA follows: TGCAGTGCCACCCAAGGCGGGGCCCTGCAAGAGACCCAGTACTTC. Translated: CSATQGGALQETQYF.

This clonotype showed up many times. The chain has TRBV9 and TRBJ2-7; D gene unclear. Germline CDR1 is SGDLS and CDR2 is YYNGEE. The CDR3 is 15 residues long. V gave up 0 bases and J gave up 0 bases, with 10 bases separating them. The CDR3 DNA is TGTGCCAGCAGCGTAGAACCTACGAGCTCCTACGAGCAGTACTTC. It encodes CASSVEPTSSYEQYF.

In its sample, this clonotype was seen many times. The chain recombines TRBV9 with TRBJ2-2; a possible D gene is TRBD2 (5 bases). The CDR3 has 16 amino acids. Germline V lookup: CDR1 SGDLS, CDR2 YYNGEE. Trimming removed 0 bases from V and 4 bases from J, with 13 bases in between. The CDR3 DNA reads TGTGCCAGCAGCGTAGCCGAGACTAAACGCACCGGGGAGCTGTTTTTT. This translates into CASSVAETKRTGELFF.

This clonotype was seen repeatedly, ten times or more. The V call is TRBV19, the J call TRBJ2-1, with 12 bases matching TRBD2. Germline loops: CDR1 LNHDA, CDR2 SQIVND (reference sequence). The CDR3 consists of 16 residues. V dropped 5 bases and J dropped 9; count of bases not matched to a gene: 11. The DNA of the CDR3 is TGTGCCAGTAGTGCCCGACCTAGCGGGAGGGCCACTGAGCAGTTCTTC. This gives the protein CASSARPSGRATEQFF. Supplemented by reference TRBV19 and TRBJ2-1, the full variable domain reads DGGITQSPKYLFRKEGQNVTLSCEQNLNHDAMYWYRQDPGQGLRLIYYSQIVNDFQKGDIAEGYSVSREKKESFPLTVTSAQKNPTAFYLCASSARPSGRATEQFFGPGTRLTVL.

This clonotype was recorded many times. The chain links TRBV14 to TRBJ1-2; D is possibly TRBD1 (6 bases). In germline, CDR1 is SGHDN, CDR2 FVKESK. The CDR3 length is 14 residues. V was shortened by 4 bases and J by 8 bases, with 17 bases between the two germline ends. The CDR3, as DNA: TGTGCCAGCAGCCCAGGGGTGGGATTGTACGGCTACACCTTC. Translated, it gives CASSPGVGLYGYTF.

This clonotype was seen at least ten times. The rearrangement links TRBV30 to TRBJ2-2; 12 positions match TRBD1. This CDR3 contains 16 residues. The germline V gene has CDR1 GTSNPN and CDR2 SVGIG (reference sequence). Trimming removed 7 bases from V and 4 bases from J; junction bases left unmatched: 10. The CDR3 nucleotides are TGTGCCTTCAATCCGGGACAGGGGGCGCCCACCGGGGAGCTGTTTTTT. It specifies CAFNPGQGAPTGELFF.

In the case of this clonotype: At one end, the junction sequence differs from germline, possibly due to a read error. V usage is TRBV7-3 and J usage is TRBJ2-3; D possibly uses TRBD1 or TRBD2 (5 bases each). Per the germline V gene, CDR1 is SGHTA and CDR2 is FQGTGA. CDR3 length: 15 amino acids. The CDR3 DNA sequence: TGTGCCAGCAGCCAGGCCCGATCTAGCACAGGTACGCAGTATTTT. It specifies CASSQARSSTGTQYF. The variable domain in full, completed from reference TRBV7-3 and TRBJ2-3, reads GAGVSQTPSNKVTEKGKYVELRCDPISGHTALYWYRQSLGQGPEFLIYFQGTGAADDSGLPNDRFFAVRPEGSVSTLKIQRTERGDSAVYLCASSQARSSTGTQYFGPGTRLTVL.

The chain carries TRBV28 and TRBJ2-7; no reliable D call. The CDR3 has 14 residues. V gave up 8 bases and J gave up 0 bases, with 14 bases separating them. Per the germline V gene, CDR1 is MDHEN and CDR2 is SYDVKM. CDR3 protein: CASRPQQLSYEQYF. The DNA for the CDR3 is TGTGCCAGCCGCCCACAGCAGCTCTCCTACGAGCAGTACTTC. The full variable domain, in which reference TRBV28 and TRBJ2-7 provide the parts outside the CDR3, is DVKVTQSSRYLVKRTGEKVFLECVQDMDHENMFWYRQDPGLGLRLIYFSYDVKMKEKGDIPEGYSVSREKKERFSLILESASTNQTSMYLCASRPQQLSYEQYFGPGTRLTVT.

In its sample, this clonotype was seen many times. CDR3 in amino acids: CASTLAGNTIYF. For the CDR3, the DNA is TGTGCCAGCACCCTTGCCGGAAACACCATATATTTT. The chain combines TRBV28 with TRBJ1-3; D gene unclear. V lost 7 bases and J 4 bases, leaving 8 bases between the germline ends. The V gene's germline CDR1 is MDHEN and CDR2 SYDVKM. The CDR3 is 12 residues long.

This clonotype was counted at least ten times. The CDR3 protein is CASSLDRERGYTF. The CDR3 nucleotides are TGTGCCAGCAGTTTGGACAGGGAGCGAGGCTACACCTTC. V usage is TRBV2 and J usage is TRBJ1-2, with 8 bases lining up with TRBD1. The CDR3 sequence is 13 residues long. Per germline, CDR1 SNHLY and CDR2 FYNNEI. With V trimmed by 5 bases and J by 8 bases, 7 bases remained unmatched.

This clonotype was detected only once. The chain couples TRBV15 to TRBJ2-3; TRBD1 matches at 10 bases. The CDR3 sequence is 15 residues long. The germline V gene encodes CDR1 LNHNV and CDR2 YYDKDF (reference sequence). Trimming removed 4 bases from V and 3 bases from J; junction bases left unmatched: 4. The CDR3 spells CATSMTGGGTDTQYF. In DNA, the CDR3 is TGTGCCACCAGCATGACAGGGGGCGGAACAGATACGCAGTATTTT.

This clonotype was detected many times. The chain links TRBV19 to TRBJ2-5; D perhaps matches TRBD2 (6 bases). Germline loops: CDR1 LNHDA, CDR2 SQIVND (reference sequence). The CDR3 is 15 residues long. V lost 6 bases, J lost 3 bases, and 17 bases lay in between. The CDR3 nucleotides read TGTGCCAGTAGACAGTCGGGGCTAGCGAAAGAGACCCAGTACTTC. Translation: CASRQSGLAKETQYF.

This clonotype has at least ten counts. V and J are TRBV2 and TRBJ1-3; 7 bases map to TRBD1. V shed 1 base, J shed 1 base, and the junction held 4 bases outside the gene matches. The CDR3 is 16 residues long. Germline V CDR1 and CDR2: SNHLY, FYNNEI. The DNA for the CDR3 is TGTGCCAGCAGTGAAGGAAGGGGGCAATCTGGAAACACCATATATTTT. The encoded protein is CASSEGRGQSGNTIYF.

V usage is TRBV4-1 and J usage is TRBJ2-2; D is undetermined. V lost 4 bases and J lost 3, with 30 bases in between. Germline lookup yields CDR1 MGHRA and CDR2 YSYEKL. This CDR3 is built from 21 residues. The DNA of the CDR3 is TGCGCCAGCAGCCCATACCAAGATAATTTAAGGAAATTAGGGTACACCGGGGAGCTGTTTTTT. This encodes CASSPYQDNLRKLGYTGELFF.

This clonotype appeared many times. This rearrangement joins TRBV19 to TRBJ2-1; 13 bases match TRBD2. CDR3 length equals 19 residues. Germline CDR1 reads LNHDA; CDR2 reads SQIVND (reference sequence). Trimming at V came to 4 bases and at J to 4 bases, leaving 13 bases not matched to a gene. The CDR3 region has the DNA TGTGCCAGTAGTAGAGCGGGACTAGCGGGGAAAGATGGGTACAATGAGCAGTTCTTC. Its protein is CASSRAGLAGKDGYNEQFF.

The rearrangement uses TRBV29-1 and TRBJ1-2, with D tentatively TRBD1 (5 bases). The CDR3 runs to 18 residues. Deletions cut 0 bases from V and 8 bases from J, with 28 bases between. The V gene's germline CDR1 is SQVTM and CDR2 ANQGSEA. The CDR3 DNA reads TGCAGCGTTGAAGATCAATTCCCGCCGCGCGGGGCCCTCTCAGGCTACACCTTC. Its translation is CSVEDQFPPRGALSGYTF. Combining the CDR3 with reference TRBV29-1 and TRBJ1-2 gives the whole variable domain SAVISQKPSRDICQRGTSLTIQCQVDSQVTMMFWYRQQPGQSLTLIATANQGSEATYESGFVIDKFPISRPNLTFSTLTVSNMSPEDSSIYLCSVEDQFPPRGALSGYTFGSGTRLTVV.

The CDR3 DNA reads as TGTGCCAGCAGGCGGGGCAGGGATTCACCCCTCCACTTT. Its protein product is CASRRGRDSPLHF. V and J are TRBV27 and TRBJ1-6; D is perhaps TRBD1 (5 bases). CDR1 is MNHEY and CDR2 is SMNVEV in the germline V gene (reference sequence). This CDR3 has 13 residues. V lost 6 bases and J 8 bases, leaving 11 bases between the germline ends.

The sample holds many counts of this clonotype. V and J are TRBV3-1 and TRBJ2-1; 11 bases are a match to TRBD2. Per germline, CDR1 LGHDT and CDR2 YNNKEL (reference sequence). The V gene end was trimmed by 1 base and the J gene end by 5 bases; junction bases not matched to a gene: 7. This CDR3 is 17 amino acids long. The CDR3 spells CASSQGVAGGSDNEQFF. The CDR3 nucleotides are TGTGCCAGCAGCCAAGGCGTAGCGGGGGGGTCAGACAATGAGCAGTTCTTC.

As for this clonotype: A much larger clone differs from this one at a single base, so this may be a read error. Here the CDR3 DNA reads TGTGTCAGCAGCTCTACCAGGGGGAACACTGAAGCTTTCTTT. This gives the protein CVSSSTRGNTEAFF. The chain has TRBV6-2 or TRBV6-3 and TRBJ1-1; D is perhaps TRBD1 (6 bases). CDR1 is MNHEY, CDR2 SVGEGT, per germline. The CDR3 spans 14 residues.

CDR3: CASSLGVILSPYEQYF. CDR3 nucleotide sequence: TGTGCCAGCAGTTTGGGAGTTATATTATCCCCCTACGAGCAGTACTTC. The rearrangement joins TRBV28 to TRBJ2-7, with D tentatively TRBD2 (5 bases). Germline V gene sequence: CDR1 MDHEN, CDR2 SYDVKM. Trimming cost V 3 bases and J 2 bases, with 17 bases left between them. The CDR3 sequence is 16 residues long.

CDR3 nucleotide sequence: TGCGCCAGCAGCCAAGTTGGCAGGGGGCGCGGCAATGAGCAGTTCTTC. Its protein is CASSQVGRGRGNEQFF. The V gene is TRBV4-1, the J gene TRBJ2-1, with 8 nucleotides matching TRBD1. This CDR3 is 16 amino acids long. J gave up 6 bases and V 1 base, and 8 bases lay outside the gene matches. Germline V gives CDR1 MGHRA, CDR2 YSYEKL.

This clonotype was picked up many times. The chain uses TRBV9 and TRBJ1-1; D is perhaps TRBD1 (5 bases). CDR1 is SGDLS, CDR2 YYNGEE, per germline. CDR3 size: 15 residues. V was pared by 3 bases and J by 0 bases, with 12 bases between. In DNA, the CDR3 is TGTGCCAGCAGCGGGGACGGTCAAATGAACACTGAAGCTTTCTTT. It encodes CASSGDGQMNTEAFF.

At least ten counts were recorded for this clonotype. The chain uses TRBV3-1 and TRBJ2-7; possible D gene TRBD1, 6 bases. The CDR3 has 13 amino acids. Germline CDR1 LGHDT, CDR2 YNNKEL (reference sequence). Trimming removed 5 bases at V and 2 bases at J, with 10 bases between. The CDR3, as DNA: TGTGCCAGCAGCGACCCAGGGGCCTACGAGCAGTACTTC. Translating gives CASSDPGAYEQYF.

At least ten counts were recorded for this clonotype. The chain carries TRBV6-1 and TRBJ1-2; tentatively, D is TRBD1 (5 bases). The germline CDR1 and CDR2 sequences are MNHNS and SASEGT. The V and J ends lost 5 bases and 3 bases respectively, with 10 bases between them. The CDR3 is made up of 13 amino acids. The DNA of the CDR3 is TGTGCCAGCAGTAAGGGAGGGGACTATGGCTACACCTTC. Residues: CASSKGGDYGYTF.

Ten or more counts support this clonotype. The gene calls are TRBV6-5 and TRBJ2-3; D is uncertain. CDR3 length: 14 residues. V lost 0 bases and J lost 1, with 5 bases in between. Germline CDR1 is MNHEY and CDR2 is SVGAGI. The CDR3 region is CASSYSTGTDTQYF. The CDR3 DNA reads as TGTGCCAGCAGTTACTCGACTGGCACAGATACGCAGTATTTT.

V usage is TRBV2 and J usage is TRBJ1-1; 10 bases map to TRBD1. The CDR3 is 14 residues long. With V trimmed by 6 bases and J by 4 bases, 5 bases remained unmatched. The germline V gene has CDR1 SNHLY and CDR2 FYNNEI. The CDR3 DNA sequence: TGTGCCAGCAGGGGGGACAGGGGAGGCACTGAAGCTTTCTTT. This sequence encodes CASRGDRGGTEAFF.

In its sample, this clonotype was seen many times. The chain links TRBV12-3 or TRBV12-4 to TRBJ2-7; D is unresolved. V was clipped by 2 bases and J by 4 bases, with 6 bases between them. This CDR3 comprises 12 residues. The CDR3 here is CASSLYGYEQYF. CDR3 DNA sequence: TGTGCCAGCAGTTTATATGGGTACGAGCAGTACTTC.